These 22 T cell receptor beta chains were all obtained from the same sample, sequenced in a study of cytomegalovirus exposure and HLA in healthy donors. The PCR had 60 Vbeta and 13 Jbeta primers. Some clones are missing from TCRdb's copy, which holds only in-frame ones; the method was immunoSEQ multiplex PCR. Among under 150,000 clones listed, 55% to 85% were seen once. The sequenced sample was PBMCs. These receptor sequences come from a man between 35 and 55 years old in good health and CMV-seronegative.

This clone showed up just once. The sample contains more than one DNA sequence encoding this CDR3. The J gene is TRBJ1-1, the V gene TRBV7-8, with TRBD1 as a possible D gene (5 bases). This CDR3 contains 13 residues. Germline V gene data show CDR1 as SGHVS and CDR2 as FQNEAQ. Trimming shortened V by 3 bases and J by 2 bases, and 7 bases separated the two germline ends. The CDR3 protein is CASSFRGNTEAFF. As DNA, the CDR3 is TGTGCCAGCAGCTTTAGGGGTAACACTGAAGCTTTCTTT.

Here the CDR3 DNA reads TGTGCCAGCAGCTTAGCGGAGCGGGGGGGGGAGACCCAGTACTTC. As protein: CASSLAERGGETQYF. This chain connects TRBV11-2 to TRBJ2-5; 10 nucleotides agree with TRBD2. The CDR3 contains 15 residues. Germline CDR1 and CDR2: SGHAT and FQNNGV. With 1 base clipped from V and 5 bases from J, the junction kept 4 bases outside the gene matches.

The V and J genes are TRBV2 and TRBJ1-2; 9 bases align to TRBD1. Germline CDR1 SNHLY, CDR2 FYNNEI. This CDR3 has 19 amino acids. V shed 1 base and J 7 bases; nucleotides not matched to a gene: 19. The CDR3: CASSEDLAVGTGIIAGYTF. Written as DNA, the CDR3 is TGTGCCAGCAGTGAAGACCTTGCGGTGGGGACAGGGATTATTGCTGGCTACACCTTC.

The V and J genes are TRBV5-1 and TRBJ1-5, with 9 positions matching TRBD1. Trimming removed 4 bases from V and 6 bases from J; junction bases left unmatched: 8. CDR1 is SGHRS, CDR2 YFSETQ, per germline. CDR3 size: 15 residues. CDR3 amino acids: CASSRTGDGGQPQHF. The CDR3 DNA sequence: TGCGCCAGCAGCCGGACAGGGGACGGAGGTCAGCCCCAGCATTTT.

The chain employs TRBV6-6 and TRBJ1-1, with unresolved D. The germline V and J ends were trimmed by 0 bases and 3 bases, with 11 bases remaining between them. This CDR3 spans 15 amino acids. Germline V CDR1 and CDR2: MNHNY, SVGAGI (reference sequence). The CDR3 region is CASSYSLGTDTEAFF. DNA of the CDR3: TGTGCCAGCAGTTACTCCCTCGGTACGGACACTGAAGCTTTCTTT.

In its sample, this clone was seen a few times. V is TRBV7-2 and J is TRBJ2-2, with 8 nucleotides matching TRBD2. The trim removed 5 bases at V and 0 bases at J, leaving 5 bases unmatched. From germline, CDR1 is SGHTA and CDR2 FQGNSA. The CDR3 loop spans 16 amino acids. This CDR3 is CASSARGGANTGELFF. The CDR3, as DNA: TGTGCCAGCAGCGCCCGGGGGGGGGCGAACACCGGGGAGCTGTTTTTT.

This chain uses TRBV27 with TRBJ2-1; TRBD2 matches at 11 bases. The CDR3 is 15 amino acids. The V segment lost 6 bases and the J segment 8 bases; nucleotides outside the gene matches: 9. Germline CDR1 is MNHEY and CDR2 is SMNVEV (reference sequence). CDR3 DNA: TGTGCCAGCAGCTTAGCGGGAGGGCCGGTCGATGAGCAGTTCTTC. Translating gives CASSLAGGPVDEQFF.

The chain links TRBV30 to TRBJ2-7; TRBD2 matches 9 bases. With V trimmed by 0 bases and J by 6 bases, 6 bases remained unmatched. The CDR3 has 14 amino acids. The V gene's germline CDR1 is GTSNPN and CDR2 SVGIG (reference sequence). The CDR3: CAWSVRLAGSEQYF. In DNA form, the CDR3 reads TGTGCCTGGAGTGTTCGTCTAGCGGGATCCGAGCAGTACTTC.

V is TRBV30 and J is TRBJ2-1; TRBD2 aligns across 9 bases. Germline CDR1 and CDR2: GTSNPN and SVGIG (reference sequence). The CDR3 loop spans 16 amino acids. The trim removed 2 bases at V and 8 bases at J, leaving 13 bases unmatched. CDR3 in amino acids: CAWSSGASGIIDEQFF. For the CDR3, the DNA is TGTGCCTGGAGTTCTGGTGCTAGCGGGATAATCGATGAGCAGTTCTTC.

The CDR3 is CASSLATGGNTGELFF. CDR3 DNA: TGCGCCAGCAGCTTGGCGACAGGGGGAAACACCGGGGAGCTGTTTTTT. The chain carries TRBV5-1 and TRBJ2-2; TRBD1 matches at 9 bases. The CDR3 consists of 16 residues. The trim removed 0 bases at V and 2 bases at J, leaving 2 bases unmatched. CDR1 and CDR2 from the germline V gene are SGHRS and YFSETQ. The full variable domain, rest sourced from reference TRBV5-1 and TRBJ2-2, is KAGVTQTPRYLIKTRGQQVTLSCSPISGHRSVSWYQQTPGQGLQFLFEYFSETQRNKGNFPGRFSGRQFSNSRSEMNVSTLELGDSALYLCASSLATGGNTGELFFGEGSRLTVL.

The CDR3 reads CASGRDRANQPQHF. CDR3 coding DNA: TGTGCCAGCGGCCGGGACAGGGCGAATCAGCCCCAGCATTTT. The rearrangement uses TRBV6-6 and TRBJ1-5, with 9 bases that match TRBD1. The CDR3 runs to 14 residues. V dropped 8 bases and J dropped 4; count of bases not matched to a gene: 6. Per the germline V gene, CDR1 is MNHNY and CDR2 is SVGAGI (reference sequence).

This clone turned up a few times. This chain joins TRBV5-1 and TRBJ2-7; a weak D match, TRBD1 (5 bases). Looked up from germline, CDR1 is SGHRS and CDR2 is YFSETQ. CDR3 length: 13 residues. The germline V and J ends were trimmed by 1 base and 2 bases, with 7 bases remaining between them. The CDR3 here is CASSLWGAYEQYF. In DNA form, the CDR3 reads TGCGCCAGCAGCTTGTGGGGCGCCTACGAGCAGTACTTC.

The chain is built from TRBV7-2 and TRBJ2-5, with D perhaps matching TRBD1 (5 bases). CDR1 and CDR2 (germline): SGHTA, FQGNSA. V was shortened by 5 bases and J by 5 bases, with 9 bases between the two germline ends. There are 12 residues in the CDR3. CDR3 sequence reads: CASSQGRETQYF. Written as DNA, the CDR3 is TGTGCCAGCAGCCAGGGAAGGGAGACCCAGTACTTC.

This clone was seen only once. The gene calls are TRBV2 and TRBJ2-7, with 8 bases matching TRBD2. The ends lost 11 bases at V and 0 bases at J; junction bases unmatched: 3. This CDR3 spans 12 amino acids. Germline CDR1 reads SNHLY; CDR2 reads FYNNEI. For the CDR3, the DNA is TGTGCCGAGCGGGGGCCCTCCTACGAGCAGTACTTC. It specifies CAERGPSYEQYF.

This chain connects TRBV5-1 to TRBJ2-3, with D perhaps TRBD1 (6 bases). Trimming cost V 3 bases and J 2 bases, with 10 bases left between them. Germline assignment: CDR1 SGHRS and CDR2 YFSETQ. CDR3 size: 14 residues. The CDR3 nucleotides read TGCGCCAGCAGCTCACAGGGAAACACAGATACGCAGTATTTT. It is translated as CASSSQGNTDTQYF.

The genes are TRBV4-1 and TRBJ2-1; D may be TRBD2 (6 bases). Trimming cost V 0 bases and J 2 bases, with 11 bases left between them. This CDR3 has 16 amino acids. The V gene's germline CDR1 is MGHRA and CDR2 YSYEKL. The CDR3 is CASSQESGRTYNEQFF. As DNA, the CDR3 is TGCGCCAGCAGCCAAGAGTCAGGGAGGACCTACAATGAGCAGTTCTTC.

The rearrangement joins TRBV6-6 to TRBJ2-1; D possibly corresponds to TRBD2 (5 bases). The germline gives CDR1 MNHNY, CDR2 SVGAGI (reference sequence). CDR3 size: 15 residues. V lost 5 bases, J lost 0 bases, and 11 bases lay in between. The CDR3 DNA reads as TGTGCCAGCAGTCGGGGAAGGAGCTCCTACAATGAGCAGTTCTTC. This codes for CASSRGRSSYNEQFF.

The chain's CDR3 is CASSGQGGGYGYTF. The CDR3 DNA reads as TGTGCCAGCAGTGGACAGGGCGGAGGCTATGGCTACACCTTC. The chain has TRBV2 and TRBJ1-2, with TRBD1 identical over 7 bases. The ends lost 4 bases at V and 4 bases at J; junction bases unmatched: 6. The CDR3 is 14 residues long. Per germline, CDR1 SNHLY and CDR2 FYNNEI.

The V and J genes are TRBV6-6 and TRBJ1-3; D is uncertain. The CDR3 runs 14 residues. Germline V gene sequence: CDR1 MNHNY, CDR2 SVGAGI (reference sequence). V was clipped by 0 bases and J by 5 bases, with 8 bases between them. The CDR3 protein is CASSYSTDRNTIYF. The CDR3 region has the DNA TGTGCCAGCAGTTACTCCACAGACCGAAACACCATATATTTT.

J is TRBJ1-2 and V is TRBV5-6; TRBD1 is a possible D gene (5 bases). Per the germline V gene, CDR1 is SGHDT and CDR2 is YYEEEE. The CDR3 is made up of 16 amino acids. V lost 4 bases and J 0 bases, leaving 16 bases between the germline ends. The CDR3 is CASSAYPTGPNYGYTF. The CDR3 DNA reads as TGTGCCAGCAGCGCCTATCCTACAGGTCCTAACTATGGCTACACCTTC.

V and J are TRBV9 and TRBJ1-4; D might be TRBD1 (5 bases). Germline CDR1 and CDR2: SGDLS and YYNGEE. Trimming took off 0 bases at V and 0 bases at J, with 9 bases between the two ends. The length of the CDR3 is 16 residues. The CDR3 reads CASSVGRRATNEKLFF. CDR3 bases: TGTGCCAGCAGCGTAGGTCGCAGGGCAACTAATGAAAAACTGTTTTTT.

This chain connects TRBV4-1 to TRBJ1-1; D is undetermined. The length of the CDR3 is 16 residues. Germline loops: CDR1 MGHRA, CDR2 YSYEKL. Trimming removed 1 base at V and 0 bases at J, with 12 bases between. The CDR3, as DNA: TGCGCCAGCAGCCAAGCCGCAGTTGGTGTGAACACTGAAGCTTTCTTT. Amino acids: CASSQAAVGVNTEAFF.